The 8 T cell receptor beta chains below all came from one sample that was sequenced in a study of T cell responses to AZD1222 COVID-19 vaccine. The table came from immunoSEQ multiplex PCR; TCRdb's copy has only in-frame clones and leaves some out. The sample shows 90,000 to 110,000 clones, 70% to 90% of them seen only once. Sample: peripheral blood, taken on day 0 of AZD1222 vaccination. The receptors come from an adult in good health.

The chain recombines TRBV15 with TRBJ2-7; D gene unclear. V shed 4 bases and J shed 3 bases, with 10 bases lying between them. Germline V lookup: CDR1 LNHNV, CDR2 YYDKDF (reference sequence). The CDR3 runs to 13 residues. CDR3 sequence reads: CATSKNSFYEQYV. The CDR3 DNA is TGTGCCACCAGCAAGAACAGCTTCTACGAGCAGTACGTC.

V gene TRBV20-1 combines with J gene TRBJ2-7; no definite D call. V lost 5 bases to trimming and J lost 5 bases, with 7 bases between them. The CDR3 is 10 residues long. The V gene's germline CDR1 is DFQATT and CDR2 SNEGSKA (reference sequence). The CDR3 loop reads CSASSDEQYF. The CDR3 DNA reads TGCAGTGCTTCGTCCGACGAGCAGTACTTC.

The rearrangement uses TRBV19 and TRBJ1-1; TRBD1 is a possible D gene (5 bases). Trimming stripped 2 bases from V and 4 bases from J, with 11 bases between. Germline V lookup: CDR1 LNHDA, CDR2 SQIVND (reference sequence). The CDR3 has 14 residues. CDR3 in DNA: TGTGCCAGTAGTATAAGGAGGGGAGCCACTGAAGCTTTCTTT. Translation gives CASSIRRGATEAFF. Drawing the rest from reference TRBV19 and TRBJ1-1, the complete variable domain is DGGITQSPKYLFRKEGQNVTLSCEQNLNHDAMYWYRQDPGQGLRLIYYSQIVNDFQKGDIAEGYSVSREKKESFPLTVTSAQKNPTAFYLCASSIRRGATEAFFGQGTRLTVV.

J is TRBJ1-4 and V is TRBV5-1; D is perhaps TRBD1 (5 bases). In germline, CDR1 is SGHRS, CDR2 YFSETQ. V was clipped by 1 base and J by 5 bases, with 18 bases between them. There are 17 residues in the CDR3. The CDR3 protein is CASSLIGRPGPNEKLFF. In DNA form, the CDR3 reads TGCGCCAGCAGCTTGATAGGGCGGCCGGGACCCAATGAAAAACTGTTTTTT.

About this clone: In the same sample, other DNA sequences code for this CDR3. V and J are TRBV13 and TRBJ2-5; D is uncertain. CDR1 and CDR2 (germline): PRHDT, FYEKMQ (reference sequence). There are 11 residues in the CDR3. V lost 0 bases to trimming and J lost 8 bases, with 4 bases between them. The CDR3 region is CASSLGVTQYF. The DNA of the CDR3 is TGTGCCAGCAGCTTAGGCGTAACCCAGTACTTC. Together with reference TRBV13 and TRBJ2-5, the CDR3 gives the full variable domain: AAGVIQSPRHLIKEKRETATLKCYPIPRHDTVYWYQQGPGQDPQFLISFYEKMQSDKGSIPDRFSAQQFSDYHSELNMSSLELGDSALYFCASSLGVTQYFGPGTRLLVL.

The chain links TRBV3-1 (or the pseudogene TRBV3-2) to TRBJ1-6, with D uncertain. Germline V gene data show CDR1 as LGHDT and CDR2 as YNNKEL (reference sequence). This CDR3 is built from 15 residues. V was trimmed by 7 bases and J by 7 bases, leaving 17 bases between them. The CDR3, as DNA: TGTGCCAGCACCCCGGGCAGGAGCTGGAATTCACCCCTCCACTTT. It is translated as CASTPGRSWNSPLHF.

In DNA, the CDR3 is TGTGCCAGCAGCTTAGGTGGGGGAAACACTGAAGCTTTCTTT. Translation gives CASSLGGGNTEAFF. J is TRBJ1-1 and V is TRBV11-3; D might be TRBD1 (5 bases). Trimming left V 1 base short and J 2 bases short, with 8 bases between. The CDR3 is 14 residues long. CDR1 and CDR2 from the germline V gene are SGHNT and YENEEA.

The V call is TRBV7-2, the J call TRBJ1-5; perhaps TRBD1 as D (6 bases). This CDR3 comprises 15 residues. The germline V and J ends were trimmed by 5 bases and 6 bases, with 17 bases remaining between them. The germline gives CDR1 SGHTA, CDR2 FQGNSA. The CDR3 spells CASSPTGILGQPQHF. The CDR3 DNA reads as TGTGCCAGCAGCCCAACAGGGATACTCGGTCAGCCCCAGCATTTT. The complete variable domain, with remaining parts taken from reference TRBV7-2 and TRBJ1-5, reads GAGVSQSPSNKVTEKGKDVELRCDPISGHTALYWYRQSLGQGLEFLIYFQGNSAPDKSGLPSDRFSAERTGGSVSTLTIQRTQQEDSAVYLCASSPTGILGQPQHFGDGTRLSIL.